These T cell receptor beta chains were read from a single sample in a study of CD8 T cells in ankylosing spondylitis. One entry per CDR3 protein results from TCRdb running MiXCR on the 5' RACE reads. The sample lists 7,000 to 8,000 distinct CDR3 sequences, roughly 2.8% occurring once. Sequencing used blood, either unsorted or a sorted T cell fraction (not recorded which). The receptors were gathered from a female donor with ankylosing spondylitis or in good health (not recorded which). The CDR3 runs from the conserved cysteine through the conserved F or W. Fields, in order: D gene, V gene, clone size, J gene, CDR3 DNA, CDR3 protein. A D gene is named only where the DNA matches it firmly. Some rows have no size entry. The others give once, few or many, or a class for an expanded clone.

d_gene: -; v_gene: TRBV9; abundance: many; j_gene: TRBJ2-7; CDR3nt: TGTGCCAGCAGCGATGACAGGCACTACGAGCAGTACTTC; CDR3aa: CASSDDRHYEQYF
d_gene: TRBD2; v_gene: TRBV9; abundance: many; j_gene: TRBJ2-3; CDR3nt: TGTGCCAGCAGCGTAGCAGTAGCGGGGGTGAGCACAGATACGCAGTATTTT; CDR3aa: CASSVAVAGVSTDTQYF
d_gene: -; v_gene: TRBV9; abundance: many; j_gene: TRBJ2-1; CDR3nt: TGTGCCAGCAGCGTAGTGGGGGTGGGTGAGCAGTTCTTC; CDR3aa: CASSVVGVGEQFF
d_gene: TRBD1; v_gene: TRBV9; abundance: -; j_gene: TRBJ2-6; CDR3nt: TGTGCCAGCAGCGTAGTCACAGGGGGCTATGGGGCCAACGTCCTGACTTTC; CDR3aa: CASSVVTGGYGANVLTF
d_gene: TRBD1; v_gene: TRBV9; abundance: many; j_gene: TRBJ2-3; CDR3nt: TGTGCCAGCAGCGCGCCGGGACAGGGACACACAGATACGCAGTATTTT; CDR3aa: CASSAPGQGHTDTQYF
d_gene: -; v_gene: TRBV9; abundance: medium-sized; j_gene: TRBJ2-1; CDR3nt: TGTGCCAGCAGCGTATCCTACGGGTACAATGAGCAGTTCTTC; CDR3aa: CASSVSYGYNEQFF
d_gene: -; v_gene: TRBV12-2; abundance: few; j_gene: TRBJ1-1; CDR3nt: TGTGCAAGTCGTTTAACAACCCCAGGGGGCGCGAACACTGAAGCTTTCTTT; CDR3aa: CASRLTTPGGANTEAFF
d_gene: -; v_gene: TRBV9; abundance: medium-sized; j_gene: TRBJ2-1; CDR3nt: TGTGCCAGCAGCGTCGGGACTCAATACAATGAGCAGTTCTTC; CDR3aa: CASSVGTQYNEQFF
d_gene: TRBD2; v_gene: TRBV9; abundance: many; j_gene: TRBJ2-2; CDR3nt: TGTGCCAGCAGCGGACCGGCGGGGGGGGTCGGGGAGCTGTTTTTT; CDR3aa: CASSGPAGGVGELFF
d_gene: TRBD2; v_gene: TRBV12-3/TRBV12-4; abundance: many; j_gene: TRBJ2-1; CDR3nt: TGTGCCAGCAGTTTAGCGGGAGGGCCGTACAATGAGCAGTTCTTC; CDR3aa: CASSLAGGPYNEQFF
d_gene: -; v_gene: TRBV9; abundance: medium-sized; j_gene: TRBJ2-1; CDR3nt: TGTGCCAGCAGCGTAGGGTTTGGCGCCTCGGGGAATGAGCAGTTCTTC; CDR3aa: CASSVGFGASGNEQFF
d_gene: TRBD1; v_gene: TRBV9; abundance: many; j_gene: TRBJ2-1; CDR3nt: TGTGCCACCGCCTTGGAACCGGGACAGGGTATCAATGAGCAGTTCTTC; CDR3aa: CATALEPGQGINEQFF
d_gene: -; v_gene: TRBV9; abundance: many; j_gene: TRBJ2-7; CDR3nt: TGTGCCAGCAGCCCCGGAGACAGTTCCTCCTACGAGCAGTACTTC; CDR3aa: CASSPGDSSSYEQYF
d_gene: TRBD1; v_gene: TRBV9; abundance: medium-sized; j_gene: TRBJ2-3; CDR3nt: TGTGCCAGCAGCCCTCGACAGGGTGCTAGCACAGATACGCAGTATTTT; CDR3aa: CASSPRQGASTDTQYF
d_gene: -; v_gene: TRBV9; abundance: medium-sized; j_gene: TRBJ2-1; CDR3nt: TGTGCCAGCAGCGTAGGACAGAGCAATGAGCAGTTCTTC; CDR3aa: CASSVGQSNEQFF
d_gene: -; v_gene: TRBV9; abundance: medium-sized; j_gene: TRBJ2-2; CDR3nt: TGTGCCAGCAGCGTAGGGGATAGCCCCTACACCGGGGAGCTGTTTTTT; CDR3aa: CASSVGDSPYTGELFF
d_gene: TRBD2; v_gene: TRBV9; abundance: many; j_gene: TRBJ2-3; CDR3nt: TGTGCCAGCAGCGTAAGCCAGAGTTTGGGGGTAGCGGGGGCCACAGATACGCAGTATTTT; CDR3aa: CASSVSQSLGVAGATDTQYF
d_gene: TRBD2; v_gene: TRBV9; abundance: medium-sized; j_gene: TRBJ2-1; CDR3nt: TGTGCCAGCAGCGCCCCAATACTAGCGGGCCCGGGCGATGAGCAGTTCTTC; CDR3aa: CASSAPILAGPGDEQFF
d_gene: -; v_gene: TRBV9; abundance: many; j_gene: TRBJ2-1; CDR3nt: TGTGCCAGCAGCGTAGAGGGCACCGGCTACAATGAGCAGTTCTTC; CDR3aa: CASSVEGTGYNEQFF
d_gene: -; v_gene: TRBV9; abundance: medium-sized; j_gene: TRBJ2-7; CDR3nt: TGTGCCAGCAGCGCGACCGGGACACTCTCGCGGGAGCAGTACTTC; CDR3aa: CASSATGTLSREQYF
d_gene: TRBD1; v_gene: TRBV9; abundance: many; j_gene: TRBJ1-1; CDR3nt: TGTGCCAGCAGCACTCGACAGGGGTTGGACACTGAAGCTTTCTTT; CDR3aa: CASSTRQGLDTEAFF
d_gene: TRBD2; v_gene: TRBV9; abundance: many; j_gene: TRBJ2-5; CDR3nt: TGTGCCAGCACCGACTCCCTCGGACTAGCGGGGGATGAAGAGACCCAGTACTTC; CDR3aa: CASTDSLGLAGDEETQYF
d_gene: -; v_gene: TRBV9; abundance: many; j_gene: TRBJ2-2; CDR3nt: TGTGCCAGCAGCGCACCAAGGAACACCGGGGAGCTGTTTTTT; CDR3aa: CASSAPRNTGELFF
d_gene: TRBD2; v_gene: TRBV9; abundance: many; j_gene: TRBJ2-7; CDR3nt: TGTGCCAGCAGCGTACTGGCGGGGGGCGGCTACGAGCAGTACTTC; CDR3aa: CASSVLAGGGYEQYF
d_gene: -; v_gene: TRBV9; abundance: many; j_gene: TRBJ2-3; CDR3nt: TGTGCCAGCAGCCCCTTGAGTGATACGCAGTATTTT; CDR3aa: CASSPLSDTQYF
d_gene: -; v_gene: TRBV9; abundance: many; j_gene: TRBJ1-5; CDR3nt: TGTGCCAGCAGCGTAGAGGCCGGGTTTAATCAGCCCCAGCATTTT; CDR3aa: CASSVEAGFNQPQHF
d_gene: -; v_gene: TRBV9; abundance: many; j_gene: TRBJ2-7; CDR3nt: TGTGCCAGCAACCCAACCGGGACTCGATCCTACGAGCAGTACTTC; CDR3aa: CASNPTGTRSYEQYF
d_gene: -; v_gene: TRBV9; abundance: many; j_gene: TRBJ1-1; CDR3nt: TGTGCCAGCAGCGTAGGCGGCAGGGGAAACACTGAAGCTTTCTTT; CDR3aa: CASSVGGRGNTEAFF
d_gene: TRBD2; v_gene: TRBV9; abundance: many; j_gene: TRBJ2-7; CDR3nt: TGTGCCAGCAGCGTAGGCCTAGCGGGAGGAGGCGAGCAGTACTTC; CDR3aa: CASSVGLAGGGEQYF
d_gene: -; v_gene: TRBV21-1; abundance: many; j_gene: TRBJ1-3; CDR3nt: TGTGCCAGCAGCAAAACCCCCAGGCCCTCTGGAAACACCATATATTTT; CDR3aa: CASSKTPRPSGNTIYF
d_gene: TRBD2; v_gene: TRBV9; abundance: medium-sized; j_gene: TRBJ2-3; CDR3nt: TGTGCCAGCAGCGCATCCCGTTCAGCTAGCGGGGGAATCCCAGATACGCAGTATTTT; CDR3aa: CASSASRSASGGIPDTQYF
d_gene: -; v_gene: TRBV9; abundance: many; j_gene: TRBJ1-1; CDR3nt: TGTGCCAGCAGCGCCACCCACGGGAGTGAAGCTTTCTTT; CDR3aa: CASSATHGSEAFF
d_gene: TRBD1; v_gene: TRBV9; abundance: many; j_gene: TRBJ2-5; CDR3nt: TGTGCCAGCAGCCCTGGACAGGCCGACCAAGAGACCCAGTACTTC; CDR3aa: CASSPGQADQETQYF
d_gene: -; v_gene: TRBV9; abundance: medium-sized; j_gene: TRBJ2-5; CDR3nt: TGTGCCAGCAGCGTAGGTGGGAGCATTGGTGAGACCCAGTACTTC; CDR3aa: CASSVGGSIGETQYF
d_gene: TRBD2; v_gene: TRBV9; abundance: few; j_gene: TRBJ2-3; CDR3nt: TGTGCCAGCAGCGTAACTACTAGCGGGAGGCTCACAGATACGCAGTATTTT; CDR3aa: CASSVTTSGRLTDTQYF
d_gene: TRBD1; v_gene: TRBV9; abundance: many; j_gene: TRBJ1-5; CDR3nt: TGTGCCAGCAGCGAGGGGACAGGTTTGGGTCAGCCCCAGCATTTT; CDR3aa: CASSEGTGLGQPQHF
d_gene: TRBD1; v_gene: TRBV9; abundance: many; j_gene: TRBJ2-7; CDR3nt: TGTGCCAGCAGCGTCCGGGACAGGGCCTACGAGCAGTACTTC; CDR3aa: CASSVRDRAYEQYF
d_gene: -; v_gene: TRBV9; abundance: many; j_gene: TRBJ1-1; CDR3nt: TGTGCCAGCAGCGTAGTAGAAGCTGAAGCTTTCTTT; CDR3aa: CASSVVEAEAFF
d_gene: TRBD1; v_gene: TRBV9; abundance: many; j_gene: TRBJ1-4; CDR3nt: TGTGCCAGCAGCGGGACAGGGCAGGGCGAAAAACTGTTTTTT; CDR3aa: CASSGTGQGEKLFF
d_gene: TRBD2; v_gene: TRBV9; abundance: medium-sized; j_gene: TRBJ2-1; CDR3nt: TGTGCCAGCAACAGCGGGGGGGCCGGTGAGCAGTTCTTC; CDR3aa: CASNSGGAGEQFF
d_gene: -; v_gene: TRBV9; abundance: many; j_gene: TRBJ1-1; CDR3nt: TGTGCCAGCAGCGTAGAGGGGGGTCTTACCTTGAACACTGAAGCTTTCTTT; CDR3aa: CASSVEGGLTLNTEAFF
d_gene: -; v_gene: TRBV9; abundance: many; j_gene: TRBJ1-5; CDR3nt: TGTGCCAGCAGCGCGACGGGACACTTCAATCAGCCCCAGCATTTT; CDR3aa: CASSATGHFNQPQHF
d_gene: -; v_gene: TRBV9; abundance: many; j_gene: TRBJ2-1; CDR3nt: TGTGCCAGCAGCGTGGACGGGAGTGCCAACAATGAGCAGTTCTTC; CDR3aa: CASSVDGSANNEQFF
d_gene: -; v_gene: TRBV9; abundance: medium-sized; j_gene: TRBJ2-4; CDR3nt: TGTGCCAGCAGCGTAGACATAGGGGACATTCAGTACTTC; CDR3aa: CASSVDIGDIQYF
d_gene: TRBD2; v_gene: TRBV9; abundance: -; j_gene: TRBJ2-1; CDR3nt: TGTGCCAGCAGCGCGACAGTTTATAGCGGGAAGAGTTCCTACAATGAGCAGTTCTTC; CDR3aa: CASSATVYSGKSSYNEQFF
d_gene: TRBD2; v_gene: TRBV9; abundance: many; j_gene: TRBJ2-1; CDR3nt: TGTGCCAGCAGCGTAGAGGGTAGCGGGGGCCGGAACAATGAGCAGTTCTTC; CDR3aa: CASSVEGSGGRNNEQFF
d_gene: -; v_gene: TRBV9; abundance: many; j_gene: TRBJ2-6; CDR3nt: TGTGCCAGCAGCCTAGACTTGGGAACTGGGGCCAACGTCCTGACTTTC; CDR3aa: CASSLDLGTGANVLTF
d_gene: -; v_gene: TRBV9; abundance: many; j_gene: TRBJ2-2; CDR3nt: TGTGCCAGCAGCGTAACTAGCTCCGGGGAGCTGTTTTTT; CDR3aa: CASSVTSSGELFF
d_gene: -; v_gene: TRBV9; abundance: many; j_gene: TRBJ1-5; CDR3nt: TGTGCCAGCAGCGTAGATGGGGGGAGCAATCAGCCCCAGCATTTT; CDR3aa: CASSVDGGSNQPQHF
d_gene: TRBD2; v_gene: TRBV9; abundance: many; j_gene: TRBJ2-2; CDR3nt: TGTGCCAGCAGCCCCACTAGCGCCACCGGGGAGCTGTTTTTT; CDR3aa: CASSPTSATGELFF
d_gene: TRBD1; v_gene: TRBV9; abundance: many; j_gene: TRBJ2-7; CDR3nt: TGTGCCAGCAGCCCCGGGACAGGTTACGAGCAGTACTTC; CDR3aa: CASSPGTGYEQYF
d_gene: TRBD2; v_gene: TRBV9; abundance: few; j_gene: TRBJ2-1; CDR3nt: TGTGCCAGCAGCGTAGCGGGAGGAATTACAAATGAGCAGTTCTTC; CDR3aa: CASSVAGGITNEQFF
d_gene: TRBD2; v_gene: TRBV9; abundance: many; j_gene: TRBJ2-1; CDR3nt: TGTGCCAGCAGCCCCGGGAGGGTCGAGGCCTACAATGAGCAGTTCTTC; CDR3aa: CASSPGRVEAYNEQFF
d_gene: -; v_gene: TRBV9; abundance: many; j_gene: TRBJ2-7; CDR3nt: TGTGCCAGCAGCGGGGGATCCTACGAGCAGTACTTC; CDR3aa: CASSGGSYEQYF
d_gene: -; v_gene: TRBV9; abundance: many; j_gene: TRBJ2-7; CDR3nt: TGTGCCAGCGGGGTGGGGACTGATTCCTACGAGCAGTACTTC; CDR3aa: CASGVGTDSYEQYF
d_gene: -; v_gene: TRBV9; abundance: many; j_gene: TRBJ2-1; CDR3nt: TGTGCCAGCAGCGTAGCCCAGGGGAGCGAGCAGTTCTTC; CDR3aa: CASSVAQGSEQFF
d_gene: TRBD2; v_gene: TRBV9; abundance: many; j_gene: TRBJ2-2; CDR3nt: TGTGCCAGCAGCCCCTGGACTAGCGGGAGGCCCCTTTCCAAAACCGGGGAGCTGTTTTTT; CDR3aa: CASSPWTSGRPLSKTGELFF